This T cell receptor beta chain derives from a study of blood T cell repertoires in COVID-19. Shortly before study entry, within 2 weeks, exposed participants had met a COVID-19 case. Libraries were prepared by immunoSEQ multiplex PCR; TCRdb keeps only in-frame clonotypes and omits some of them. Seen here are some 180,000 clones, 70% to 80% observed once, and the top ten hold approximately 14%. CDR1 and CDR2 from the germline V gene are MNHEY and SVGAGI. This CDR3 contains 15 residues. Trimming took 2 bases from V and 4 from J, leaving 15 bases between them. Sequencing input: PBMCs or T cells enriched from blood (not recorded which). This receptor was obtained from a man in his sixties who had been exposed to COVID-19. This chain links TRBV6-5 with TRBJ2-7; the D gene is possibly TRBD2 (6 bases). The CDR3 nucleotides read TGTGCCAGCAGTTACACTTGGGAGGTTGGGTACGAGCAGTACTTC. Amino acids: CASSYTWEVGYEQYF.